The next 8 T cell receptor beta chains were all read from a single sample in a study of CD8 T cells in ankylosing spondylitis. TCRdb analysed the 5' RACE reads with MiXCR anew, one entry per CDR3 protein. This table holds around 490,000 distinct CDR3 sequences, approximately 5.3% found once. Study results and limitations: Made up of several highly homologous variants, a TCR beta motif appeared characteristic of ankylosing spondylitis blood.

What these receptors recognize is not known. Sequencing was carried out using blood, either unsorted or a sorted T cell fraction (not recorded which). These receptors were taken from a male donor with ankylosing spondylitis.

This clonotype has ten or more counts. The J gene is TRBJ2-7, the V gene TRBV5-1; D uncertain. Trimming pared 0 bases from V and 5 bases from J, leaving 6 bases between. CDR1 SGHRS and CDR2 YFSETQ come from the germline V gene. CDR3 length: 12 residues. The CDR3 bases are TGCGCCAGCAGCTTGGTTGGGAACGAGCAGTACTTC. This codes for CASSLVGNEQYF. The variable domain in full, completed from reference TRBV5-1 and TRBJ2-7, reads KAGVTQTPRYLIKTRGQQVTLSCSPISGHRSVSWYQQTPGQGLQFLFEYFSETQRNKGNFPGRFSGRQFSNSRSEMNVSTLELGDSALYLCASSLVGNEQYFGPGTRLTVT.

The chain uses TRBV7-8 and TRBJ2-5, with D unresolved. V gave up 3 bases and J gave up 0 bases, with 8 bases separating them. The CDR3 loop spans 14 amino acids. Germline CDR1 SGHVS, CDR2 FQNEAQ. The CDR3 spells CASSFGVYQETQYF. The CDR3 DNA reads TGTGCCAGCAGCTTCGGAGTGTACCAAGAGACCCAGTACTTC.

This clonotype was seen many times. The chain uses TRBV4-3 and TRBJ1-5, with 7 nucleotides matching TRBD1. CDR1 and CDR2 from the germline V gene are LGHNA and YSLEER. V shed 3 bases and J 6 bases; nucleotides not matched to a gene: 5. This CDR3 is 14 amino acids long. The CDR3 spells CASSQTGSAQPQHF. The DNA of the CDR3 is TGCGCCAGCAGCCAGACAGGGTCCGCTCAGCCCCAGCATTTT.

The sample holds many counts of this clonotype. The genes are TRBV6-2 or TRBV6-3 and TRBJ1-1, with D unclear. Per germline, CDR1 MNHEY and CDR2 SVGEGT. Between the trimmed V and J ends, which lost 5 bases and 1 base, there was a span of 11 bases. This CDR3 has 14 amino acids. The CDR3 loop is CASSAGIKNTEAFF. The CDR3 bases are TGTGCCAGCAGTGCAGGCATCAAGAACACTGAAGCTTTCTTT.

This clonotype was recorded many times. This rearrangement joins TRBV20-1 to TRBJ2-7; 8 bases agree with TRBD2. Trimming removed 6 bases from V and 2 bases from J; junction bases left unmatched: 6. Germline V gene sequence: CDR1 DFQATT, CDR2 SNEGSKA (reference sequence). This CDR3 comprises 13 residues. The CDR3 sequence: CSATGLGAYEQYF. In DNA form, the CDR3 reads TGCAGTGCCACGGGACTAGGGGCCTACGAGCAGTACTTC.

This clonotype was found many times. V usage is TRBV5-1 and J usage is TRBJ1-1; D remains unclear. Per the germline V gene, CDR1 is SGHRS and CDR2 is YFSETQ. Between the trimmed V and J ends, which lost 3 bases and 0 bases, there was a span of 6 bases. The length of the CDR3 is 13 residues. In DNA, the CDR3 is TGCGCCAGCAGCTCCCTTATGAACACTGAAGCTTTCTTT. Translating gives CASSSLMNTEAFF.

This clonotype was counted ten times or more. V usage is TRBV10-3 and J usage is TRBJ2-5; 12 bases are shared with TRBD2. V trimming: 5 bases; J trimming: 5 bases; junction bases outside the gene matches: 6. This CDR3 has 15 amino acids. The germline V gene encodes CDR1 ENHRY and CDR2 SYGVKD. In DNA, the CDR3 is TGTGCCATCAGTCCGACTAGCGGGAGTGTGGAGACCCAGTACTTC. The encoded protein is CAISPTSGSVETQYF.

This clonotype was seen a handful of times. The chain recombines TRBV15 with TRBJ2-5; D is perhaps TRBD1 (6 bases). V was clipped by 5 bases and J by 0 bases, with 13 bases between them. This CDR3 contains 15 residues. The germline CDR1 and CDR2 sequences are LNHNV and YYDKDF (reference sequence). The CDR3 sequence: CATSSRQAYQETQYF. The CDR3 DNA reads as TGTGCCACCAGCTCCCGACAGGCGTACCAAGAGACCCAGTACTTC.